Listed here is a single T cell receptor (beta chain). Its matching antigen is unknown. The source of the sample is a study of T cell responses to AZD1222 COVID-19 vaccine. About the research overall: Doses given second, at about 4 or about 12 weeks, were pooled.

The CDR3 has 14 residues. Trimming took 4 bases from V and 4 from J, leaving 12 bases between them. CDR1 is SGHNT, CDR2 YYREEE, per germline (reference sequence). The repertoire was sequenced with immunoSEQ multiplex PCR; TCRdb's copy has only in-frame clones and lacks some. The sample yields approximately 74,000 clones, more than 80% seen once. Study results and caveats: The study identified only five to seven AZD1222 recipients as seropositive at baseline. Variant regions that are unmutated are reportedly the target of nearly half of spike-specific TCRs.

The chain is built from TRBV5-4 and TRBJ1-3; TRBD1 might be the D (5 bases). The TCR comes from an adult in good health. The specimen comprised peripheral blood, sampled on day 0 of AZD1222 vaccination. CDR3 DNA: TGTGCCAGCAGCCCCGACAGCTCCGGAAACACCATATATTTT. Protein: CASSPDSSGNTIYF.